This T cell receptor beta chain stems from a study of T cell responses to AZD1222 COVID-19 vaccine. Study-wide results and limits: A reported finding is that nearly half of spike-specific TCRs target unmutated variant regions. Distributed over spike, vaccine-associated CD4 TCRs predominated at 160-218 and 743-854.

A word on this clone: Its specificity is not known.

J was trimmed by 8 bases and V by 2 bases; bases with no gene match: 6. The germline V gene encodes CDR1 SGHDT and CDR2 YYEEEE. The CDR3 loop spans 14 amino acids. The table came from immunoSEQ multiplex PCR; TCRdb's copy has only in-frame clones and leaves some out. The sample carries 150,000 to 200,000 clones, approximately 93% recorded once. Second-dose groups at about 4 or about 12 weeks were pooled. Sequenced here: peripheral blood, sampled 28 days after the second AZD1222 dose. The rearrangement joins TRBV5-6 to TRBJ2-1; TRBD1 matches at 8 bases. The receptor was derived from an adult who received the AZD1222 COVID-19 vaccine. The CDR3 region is CASSLPGTGDEQFF. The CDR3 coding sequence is TGTGCCAGCAGCTTACCCGGGACAGGCGATGAGCAGTTCTTC.